Each of the 19 T cell receptor beta chains below was sequenced from the same sample in a study of shared clonotypes between healthy human individuals. Generated by immunoSEQ multiplex PCR, the TCRdb table keeps only in-frame clones and is missing some. Among about 2 million clones listed, approximately 95% were seen once. Sequenced: naive CD4+ T cells sorted from blood. Subset noted: CD45RA+ positively selected. These receptors came from a man between 18 and 29 years old in good health.

The chain uses TRBV18 and TRBJ2-3; maybe TRBD2 (6 bases). Per germline, CDR1 KGHSH and CDR2 LQKENI. The CDR3 is made up of 18 amino acids. Trimming took off 2 bases at V and 4 bases at J, with 22 bases between the two ends. The CDR3 DNA reads as TGTGCCAGCTCACCATCGTTTTCGGGCGGGAAGGGGCCAGATACGCAGTATTTT. Translating gives CASSPSFSGGKGPDTQYF.

This sequence joins TRBV5-6 and TRBJ2-5; D uncertain. The germline V gene has CDR1 SGHDT and CDR2 YYEEEE. The CDR3 loop spans 14 amino acids. Trimming pared 0 bases from V and 2 bases from J, leaving 8 bases between. The CDR3 nucleotides read TGTGCCAGCAGCTTGGGAGCGTTTCAAGAGACCCAGTACTTC. This translates into CASSLGAFQETQYF.

The chain uses TRBV5-8 and TRBJ2-7; unclear D gene. This CDR3 has 13 amino acids. V lost 6 bases and J lost 1, with 11 bases in between. Germline CDR1 SGHTS, CDR2 YDEGEE. Written as DNA, the CDR3 is TGTGCCAGCAAAGGAGACTGGTCCTACGAGCAGTACTTC. Its translation: CASKGDWSYEQYF.

V and J are TRBV13 and TRBJ1-6; the D gene is possibly TRBD1 (5 bases). The V end was cut by 5 bases, the J end by 8 bases, with 13 bases between. Germline V CDR1 and CDR2: PRHDT, FYEKMQ (reference sequence). The CDR3 covers 14 residues. The CDR3 DNA reads as TGTGCCAGCAGCCCAGGGACGGTTTATTCACCCCTCCACTTT. Amino acid sequence: CASSPGTVYSPLHF.

The V and J genes are TRBV6-1 and TRBJ2-3, with 8 bases identical to TRBD2. V dropped 4 bases and J dropped 1; count of bases not matched to a gene: 10. There are 17 residues in the CDR3. Germline assignment: CDR1 MNHNS and CDR2 SASEGT. DNA of the CDR3: TGTGCCAGCAGTGGTCCGGGACTAGGGTCCGGCACAGATACGCAGTATTTT. Translation: CASSGPGLGSGTDTQYF.

CDR3 loop: CASLLAGAVEQYF. CDR3 bases: TGTGCCAGCCTTCTAGCGGGAGCGGTCGAGCAGTACTTC. This chain links TRBV7-8 with TRBJ2-7, with 10 nucleotides matching TRBD2. Germline trimming cut 8 bases from V and 6 bases from J; bases unmatched to any gene: 7. Germline V lookup: CDR1 SGHVS, CDR2 FQNEAQ. This CDR3 has 13 amino acids.

The chain is built from TRBV9 and TRBJ2-5; 8 nucleotides align to TRBD2. This CDR3 region has 13 residues. V lost 4 bases to trimming and J lost 5 bases; unmatched junction nucleotides: 4. Per the germline V gene, CDR1 is SGDLS and CDR2 is YYNGEE. This CDR3 reads CASSSGGRETQYF. The DNA for the CDR3 is TGTGCCAGCAGCAGCGGGGGTCGGGAGACCCAGTACTTC.

The V gene is TRBV5-6, the J gene TRBJ1-5, with a tentative D call TRBD1 (5 bases). Trimming removed 2 bases at V and 3 bases at J, with 12 bases between. CDR3 length equals 15 residues. CDR1 SGHDT and CDR2 YYEEEE come from the germline V gene. The CDR3 reads CASSFWGLVNQPQHF. Written as DNA, the CDR3 is TGTGCCAGCAGCTTTTGGGGCTTAGTCAATCAGCCCCAGCATTTT.

The chain links TRBV27 to TRBJ2-1, with D perhaps TRBD1 (6 bases). From germline, CDR1 is MNHEY and CDR2 SMNVEV (reference sequence). The CDR3 contains 18 residues. With 4 bases removed from V and 4 bases from J, the gap between germline ends came to 23 bases. The DNA for the CDR3 is TGTGCCAGCAGTTCCCTTCCCCGAACAGGGACGGGATACAATGAGCAGTTCTTC. Amino acid sequence: CASSSLPRTGTGYNEQFF.

The rearrangement joins TRBV30 to TRBJ2-7; D call uncertain. The germline V gene has CDR1 GTSNPN and CDR2 SVGIG (reference sequence). Trimming removed 2 bases from V and 3 bases from J, with 8 bases in between. This CDR3 region has 12 residues. The CDR3 is CAWSYGNYEQYF. CDR3 nucleotide sequence: TGTGCCTGGAGTTACGGCAACTACGAGCAGTACTTC.

The rearrangement links TRBV5-4 to TRBJ2-1; D may correspond to TRBD1 or TRBD2 (5 bases each). The V end lost 5 bases, the J end lost 3 bases, and 12 bases lay between the germline ends. CDR3 length: 14 residues. Germline V gene data show CDR1 as SGHNT and CDR2 as YYREEE (reference sequence). The CDR3 region is CASSSRDGYNEQFF. CDR3 coding DNA: TGTGCCAGCAGTTCCCGGGACGGCTACAATGAGCAGTTCTTC.

In its sample, this clone was seen once. The chain joins TRBV2 to TRBJ2-3; no firm D call. This CDR3 has 15 residues. The ends were cut back, 1 base at V and 5 bases at J, with 13 bases in the middle. CDR1 and CDR2 from the germline V gene are SNHLY and FYNNEI. CDR3 in DNA: TGTGCCAGCAGTGAAGAGGGAAGTAGAAGAGATACGCAGTATTTT. Residues: CASSEEGSRRDTQYF.

This chain joins TRBV30 and TRBJ2-2; no definite D call. The CDR3 consists of 10 residues. Germline CDR1 GTSNPN, CDR2 SVGIG (reference sequence). Between the trimmed V and J ends, which lost 2 bases and 7 bases, there was a span of 2 bases. The CDR3 nucleotides are TGTGCCTGGAGTCACGGGGAGCTGTTTTTT. It codes for CAWSHGELFF.

Comment on this clone: Other DNA sequences in the sample encode the same CDR3. This chain uses TRBV18 with TRBJ2-2; no firm D call. The germline CDR1 and CDR2 sequences are KGHSH and LQKENI. The V end was cut by 0 bases, the J end by 7 bases, with 0 bases between. The CDR3 runs to 11 residues. The CDR3 region has the DNA TGTGCCAGCTCACCACCCGGGGAGCTGTTTTTT. It is translated as CASSPPGELFF. Complete variable domain (other parts from reference TRBV18 and TRBJ2-2): NAGVMQNPRHLVRRRGQEARLRCSPMKGHSHVYWYRQLPEEGLKFMVYLQKENIIDESGMPKERFSAEFPKEGPSILRIQQVVRGDSAAYFCASSPPGELFFGEGSRLTVL.

This CDR3 is CASSSARKGWAFF. The DNA of the CDR3 is TGTGCCAGCAGCTCCGCGCGTAAGGGCTGGGCTTTCTTT. V and J are TRBV7-2 and TRBJ1-1; D ambiguous. CDR3 size: 13 residues. V was trimmed by 4 bases and J by 11 bases, leaving 17 bases between them. The V gene's germline CDR1 is SGHTA and CDR2 FQGNSA.

V gene TRBV6-1 combines with J gene TRBJ2-5; D may be TRBD1 (5 bases). Trimming shortened V by 4 bases and J by 5 bases, and 17 bases separated the two germline ends. The CDR3 has 15 amino acids. Germline-derived CDR1 and CDR2 are MNHNS and SASEGT. The CDR3 DNA reads TGTGCCAGCAGTGGGTCGGACACCTTTCGGGAGACCCAGTACTTC. Translating gives CASSGSDTFRETQYF.

J is TRBJ1-1 and V is TRBV6-5; D remains ambiguous. The CDR3 extends over 15 amino acids. V gave up 2 bases and J gave up 1 base, with 11 bases separating them. Germline CDR1 and CDR2: MNHEY and SVGAGI. CDR3 loop: CASSYSRLTNTEAFF. CDR3 DNA: TGTGCCAGCAGTTACAGTCGCCTTACGAACACTGAAGCTTTCTTT.

Concerning this clone itself: At the DNA level, this CDR3 is encoded by other sequences in the same sample as well. The genes are TRBV4-3 and TRBJ2-2; the D is unclear. The germline V and J ends were trimmed by 0 bases and 4 bases, with 6 bases remaining between them. This CDR3 has 14 residues. Germline CDR1 is LGHNA and CDR2 is YSLEER. The chain's CDR3 is CASSQDYGTGELFF. Here the CDR3 DNA reads TGCGCCAGCAGCCAAGATTACGGCACCGGGGAGCTGTTTTTT.

This chain uses TRBV29-1 with TRBJ2-1; D may be TRBD1 (5 bases). CDR1 and CDR2 (germline): SQVTM, ANQGSEA. The CDR3 spans 14 residues. V was shortened by 2 bases and J by 0 bases, with 8 bases between the two germline ends. As DNA, the CDR3 is TGCAGCGTTGAACACAGGAGCTCCTACAATGAGCAGTTCTTC. Encoded protein: CSVEHRSSYNEQFF.